These 2 T cell receptor beta chains were sequenced from one sample in a study of cytomegalovirus exposure and HLA in healthy donors. 13 Jbeta primers and 60 Vbeta primers were used for the PCR. Libraries were prepared by immunoSEQ multiplex PCR; TCRdb keeps only in-frame clonotypes and omits some of them. The profile shows a few hundred thousand clones, about 77% of them singletons. The sample was PBMCs. These receptors all come from a woman aged 25 to 39 in good health and CMV-seronegative.

This chain links TRBV5-1 with TRBJ1-3; unclear D gene. The CDR3 has 15 amino acids. The germline gives CDR1 SGHRS, CDR2 YFSETQ. Between the trimmed V and J ends, which lost 4 bases and 6 bases, there was a span of 17 bases. This CDR3 reads CASSTSPVGLNTIYF. The CDR3 coding sequence is TGCGCCAGCAGCACCTCCCCGGTAGGACTAAACACCATATATTTT. Variable domain in full (rest from reference TRBV5-1 and TRBJ1-3): KAGVTQTPRYLIKTRGQQVTLSCSPISGHRSVSWYQQTPGQGLQFLFEYFSETQRNKGNFPGRFSGRQFSNSRSEMNVSTLELGDSALYLCASSTSPVGLNTIYFGEGSWLTVV.

This clone turned up a few times. V gene TRBV7-6 combines with J gene TRBJ2-5; D is perhaps TRBD2 (5 bases). The CDR3 runs 15 residues. The ends were cut back, 3 bases at V and 5 bases at J, with 16 bases in the middle. Germline CDR1 reads SGHVS; CDR2 reads FNYEAQ. CDR3 sequence (DNA): TGTGCCAGCAGCTTGGGCCAACTCTTAGCGGAGACCCAGTACTTC. Protein product: CASSLGQLLAETQYF.